Following are 7 T cell receptor beta chains from one sample sequenced in a study of blood T cells in healthy people across ages. With a J-beta primer mix and a sample-barcoded 5' primer, a second PCR ran about 6 to 11 cycles. From the 5' RACE reads, TCRdb called clonotypes with MiXCR, one entry per CDR3 protein. The sample lists 580,000 or so distinct CDR3 sequences, 40% to 55% occurring once. Sequenced input: blood. These receptors all stem from a man aged 80 or over in good health.

Details on this clonotype: Since a much larger clone is just one base distant, this may be a read error. V and J are TRBV6-5 and TRBJ1-2; D gene unclear. This CDR3 has 13 residues. The germline V gene has CDR1 MNHEY and CDR2 SVGAGI. CDR3 loop: CASSYQQLYGHTF. The CDR3 nucleotides are TGTGCCAGCAGTTACCAACAGCTCTATGGCCACACCTTC.

As concerns this clonotype: A much bigger clone sits one base away, suggesting this may be a read error. This chain uses TRBV6-6 with TRBJ2-1; 9 positions match TRBD1. The CDR3 runs 14 residues. Losses at the gene ends were 3 bases for V and 10 bases for J; bases not matched to a gene: 7. Germline assignment: CDR1 MNHNY and CDR2 SVGAGI (reference sequence). CDR3 amino acids: CASSYAGQGNEQFF. DNA for the CDR3: TGTGCCAGCAGTTATGCGGGACAGGGTAACGAGCAGTTCTTC.

J is TRBJ1-6 and V is TRBV7-2; D gene unclear. This CDR3 comprises 16 residues. Germline V CDR1 and CDR2: SGHTA, FQGNSA. Between the trimmed V and J ends, which lost 5 bases and 5 bases, there was a span of 16 bases. As DNA, the CDR3 is TGTGCCAGCAGCCGGAGATCCCGTGGTAATAATTCACCCCTCCACTTT. Its protein is CASSRRSRGNNSPLHF.

Details on this clonotype: Given a much more abundant clone one base away, this may be a read error. The chain carries TRBV6-5 and TRBJ2-7, with TRBD1 identical over 9 bases. This CDR3 contains 14 residues. The trim removed 5 bases at V and 7 bases at J, leaving 9 bases unmatched. Germline CDR1 MNHEY, CDR2 SVGAGI. This CDR3 is CASSDYRGQGEQYF. The DNA for the CDR3 is TGTGCCAGCAGTGACTACAGGGGGCAAGGGGAGCAGTACTTC.

Concerning this clonotype itself: This may be a read error, as it is one base from a much larger clone. The chain is built from TRBV6-6 and TRBJ2-5; D is undetermined. The better agreement between TRBJ2-7 and the DNA end casts doubt on the J call. The CDR3 is 13 residues long. Germline V gene data show CDR1 as MNHNY and CDR2 as SVGAGI (reference sequence). This CDR3 reads CASTQSLSYEQYF. The DNA of the CDR3 is TGTGCCAGCACCCAAAGTCTCTCCTACGAGCAGTACTTC.

This clonotype appeared once. V gene TRBV20-1 combines with J gene TRBJ1-1, with D unresolved. Trimming took off 3 bases at V and 0 bases at J, with 8 bases between the two ends. The germline V gene encodes CDR1 DFQATT and CDR2 SNEGSKA (reference sequence). The CDR3 length is 13 residues. The CDR3 DNA is TGCAGTGCTAGTCGAAACATGAACACTGAAGCTTTCTTT. Its protein product is CSASRNMNTEAFF.

V gene TRBV28 combines with J gene TRBJ1-1; D remains ambiguous. With 6 bases removed from V and 0 bases from J, the gap between germline ends came to 11 bases. The CDR3 extends over 14 amino acids. Germline V gene lookup returns CDR1 MDHEN and CDR2 SYDVKM. The CDR3 spells CASRPPSVNTEAFF. The DNA for the CDR3 is TGTGCCAGCAGACCTCCTTCGGTGAACACTGAAGCTTTCTTT.